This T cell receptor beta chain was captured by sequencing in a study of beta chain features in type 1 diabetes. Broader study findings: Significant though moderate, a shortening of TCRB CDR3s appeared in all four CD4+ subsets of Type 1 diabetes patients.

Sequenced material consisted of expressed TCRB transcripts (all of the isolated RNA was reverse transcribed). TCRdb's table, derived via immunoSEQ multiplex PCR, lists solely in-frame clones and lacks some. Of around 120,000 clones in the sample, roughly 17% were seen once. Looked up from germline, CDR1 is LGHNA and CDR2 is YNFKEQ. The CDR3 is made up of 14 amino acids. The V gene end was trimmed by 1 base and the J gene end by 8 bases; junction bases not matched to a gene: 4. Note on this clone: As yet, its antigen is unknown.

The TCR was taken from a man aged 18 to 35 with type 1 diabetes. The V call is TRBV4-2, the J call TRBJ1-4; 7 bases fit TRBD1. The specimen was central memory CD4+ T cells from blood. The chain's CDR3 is CASSQGQGWEKLFF. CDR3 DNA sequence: TGTGCCAGCAGCCAAGGACAGGGTTGGGAAAAACTGTTTTTT.